This T cell receptor beta chain is from a study of metastatic and nonmetastatic thyroid tumors (dated by TCRdb to about 2020). Looking at the study overall: Repertoires were compared across peripheral blood and tumor or nodule tissue samples from malignant and benign thyroid patients.

None of the patients had been given any treatment before thyroid surgery. Using T-cell receptor beta sequencing, the researchers looked back retrospectively at clinical samples from patients, gathered between about 2012 and 2019. General findings and caveats noted by the study authors: In both blood and tumor samples, malignant tumors were reported to have significantly higher TCR beta diversity than benign nodules.

The CDR3 runs 14 residues from the cysteine to the phenylalanine. The retained sequence is limited to the CDR3, 42 bases, with the frame set at the first base. CDR1 and CDR2, looked up from the germline V gene (reference sequence), are DFQATT and SNEGSKA. Relative to germline, V is missing 3 bases and J is missing 5 bases, with 7 bases of the junction outside any gene match. The library was built by means of PCR. The sample was run on an Illumina HiSeq 4000. The TCR beta-chain CDR3 region of each patient was profiled by high-throughput sequencing. Per the source publication's procedure: CDR3 differences across clinicopathological groups were used to build a classifier for discriminating distant-metastatic papillary thyroid cancer patients. The Shannon index was used to measure repertoire diversity, and the Morisita-Horn index was used to measure how similar tumor and blood repertoires were. TCRdb handled the public reads itself, with Q25 trimming in fastp and clone calling in MiXCR, and kept productive beta chains. None of the V and J calls come from the authors' own analysis; TCRdb made them. The sample includes 20,000 to 30,000 clones, with approximately 13% observed a single time. Of the sample, roughly 5% is held by the ten largest clones.

There are many counts of this clone. There is no known antigen for this receptor. No base quality information exists; no much larger clone differs at one position. Sequencing was performed on blood. The rearrangement joined TRBV20-1 to TRBJ2-1; TRBD2 matches 7 bases in the middle. This receptor was obtained from a female donor with papillary thyroid cancer or a benign thyroid nodule (not recorded which). Some clones in this sample may be carry-over from other donors' samples. For the CDR3, the sequence is CSARVASGNNEQFF. The sequenced DNA: TGCAGTGCTAGGGTGGCTAGCGGAAACAATGAGCAGTTCTTC.